The text below deals with one TCR beta chain. Antigen unknown. The data derive from a study of beta chain features in type 1 diabetes. Study-level findings and limits: The study found that naive, central memory and Treg TCRB repertoires appeared more similar in patients than in healthy donors.

Sequencing targeted expressed TCRB transcripts, as all isolated RNA had been reverse transcribed. The method was immunoSEQ multiplex PCR; TCRdb's version includes in-frame clones alone and lacks a portion of them. Altogether some 900,000 clones are present, around a sixth being singletons, with the ten largest covering 0.023%. The CDR3 has 13 residues. Germline V gene data show CDR1 as SQVTM and CDR2 as ANQGSEA. Trimming removed 3 bases from V and 2 bases from J, with 8 bases in between. There was one heparinised blood draw per donor, averaging about 116 mL. Markers CD45RO/CCR7/CD25/CD127/CD95/CD27 served to sort CD4+ naive, central memory, regulatory and stem cell-like memory cells.

The sequencing input was naive CD4+ T cells from blood. The TCR comes from a woman aged 18-30 years in good health. The rearrangement links TRBV29-1 to TRBJ1-5; D ambiguous. Written as DNA, the CDR3 is TGCAGCGTTGAGGCCGGGGGCAATCAGCCCCAGCATTTT. Amino acid sequence: CSVEAGGNQPQHF.